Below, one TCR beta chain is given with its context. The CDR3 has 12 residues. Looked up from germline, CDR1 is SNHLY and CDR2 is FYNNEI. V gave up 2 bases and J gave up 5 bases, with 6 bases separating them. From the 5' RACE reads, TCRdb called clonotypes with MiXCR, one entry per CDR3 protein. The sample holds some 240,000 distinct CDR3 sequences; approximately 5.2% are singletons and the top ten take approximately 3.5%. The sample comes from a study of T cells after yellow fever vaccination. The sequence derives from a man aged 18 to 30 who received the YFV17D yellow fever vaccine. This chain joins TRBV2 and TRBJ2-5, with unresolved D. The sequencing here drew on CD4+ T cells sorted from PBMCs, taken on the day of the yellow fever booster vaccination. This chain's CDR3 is CASSESWETQYF. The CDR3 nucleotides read TGTGCCAGCAGTGAATCTTGGGAGACCCAGTACTTC.